This is a list of T cell receptor beta chains from one sample in a study of CD8 T cells in ankylosing spondylitis. Each CDR3 protein is one row after TCRdb ran MiXCR on the 5' RACE reads. The sample records hundreds of thousands of distinct CDR3 sequences, 10% to 13% being singletons. The sample consisted of blood, either unsorted or a sorted T cell fraction (not recorded which). The receptors here all came from a male donor with ankylosing spondylitis or in good health (not recorded which). The CDR3 runs from the conserved cysteine through the conserved F or W. Each record gives: J gene, clone size, V gene, D gene, CDR3 DNA, CDR3 protein. The D gene is left open where the match is weak. Only part of the rows carry a size: once, few, many, or a class if the clone is expanded.

>TRBJ2-1|.|TRBV28|TRBD2
TGTGCCAGCAGATCTAGCGGGGGGGGTTTCAATGAGCAGTTCTTC
CASRSSGGGFNEQFF
>TRBJ2-1|few|TRBV14|.
TGTGCCAGTACCCGGGGGCGATCCTACAATGAGCAGTTCTTC
CASTRGRSYNEQFF
>TRBJ2-3|few|TRBV2|.
TGTGCCAGCAGAGCAGGGGCCGGCACAGATACGCAGTATTTT
CASRAGAGTDTQYF
>TRBJ2-7|few|TRBV5-6|.
TGTGCCAGCAGCTTTGGTACTTCTTACTCCTACGAGCAGTACTTC
CASSFGTSYSYEQYF
>TRBJ2-7|many|TRBV7-2|.
TGTGCCAGCAGCTCGAGTGACTACGAGCAGTACTTC
CASSSSDYEQYF
>TRBJ2-5|many|TRBV5-1|.
TGCGCCAGCAGCTTGGAGTTAGTAGGGGCAAAGACCCAGTACTTC
CASSLELVGAKTQYF
>TRBJ2-5|few|TRBV15|.
TGTGCCACCTCCAGGTCCTTCGGCGGGGCAGTGACCCAGTACTTC
CATSRSFGGAVTQYF
>TRBJ1-1|.|TRBV3-1|.
TGTGCCAGCAGCCAAGATCGGGCGGAGGGGACTGAAGCTTTCTTT
CASSQDRAEGTEAFF
>TRBJ2-1|many|TRBV27|TRBD1
TGTGCCAGCAGTTTCACAGGGGGGAATGAGCAGTTCTTC
CASSFTGGNEQFF
>TRBJ2-1|many|TRBV29-1|.
TGCAGCGTTGTTGGTGCGAGCTCCTACAATGAGCAGTTCTTC
CSVVGASSYNEQFF
>TRBJ2-1|many|TRBV20-1|.
TGCAGTGAGAGGGGATTTAGCTCCTACAATGAGCAGTTCTTC
CSERGFSSYNEQFF
>TRBJ1-5|.|TRBV12-3/TRBV12-4|TRBD1
TGTGCCAGCAGGACAGGGGATTCCCTAAATCAGCCCCAGCATTTT
CASRTGDSLNQPQHF
>TRBJ1-1|.|TRBV7-9|.
TGTGCCAGCAGCCCATTGACGGGGAACACTGAAGCTTTCTTT
CASSPLTGNTEAFF
>TRBJ1-3|many|TRBV29-1|.
TGCAGCGCCCGGGCCCGAGGCACCATATATTTT
CSARARGTIYF
>TRBJ2-3|few|TRBV5-5|TRBD2
TGTGCCAGCAGCCGCACTAGCGGGGGGGCAGATACGCAGTATTTT
CASSRTSGGADTQYF
>TRBJ1-4|many|TRBV20-1|.
TGCAGTGCGACCAAGCCAGGGTTCGGTGAAAAACTGTTTTTT
CSATKPGFGEKLFF